The rows below give T cell receptor beta chains drawn from one sample of a study of shared clonotypes between healthy human individuals. Clones were read by immunoSEQ multiplex PCR, and TCRdb kept only the in-frame ones, dropping some. This table has some 1 million clones, around 74% appearing once. Sample: memory CD4+ T cells sorted from blood. The receptors derive from a man between 18 and 35 years old in good health. CDR3s include the opening cysteine and the closing phenylalanine or tryptophan. A D gene is named only where the DNA matches it firmly. Size tells how often a clone was seen (once, few, many) or the class of an expanded clone, and some rows leave it out.

d_call j_call clone_size v_call cdr3_aa cdr3_nt
- TRBJ2-1 - TRBV11-2 CASSLNYNEQFF TGTGCCAGCAGCTTAAACTACAATGAGCAGTTCTTC
TRBD1 TRBJ1-1 few TRBV5-6 CASNLQGSNTEAFF TGTGCCAGCAACCTACAGGGGTCCAACACTGAAGCTTTCTTT
- TRBJ2-5 - TRBV28 CASSSPGFQETQYF TGTGCCAGCAGTTCACCAGGCTTTCAAGAGACCCAGTACTTC
- TRBJ2-5 - TRBV30 CAWSVQGKTQYF TGTGCCTGGAGTGTACAAGGAAAGACCCAGTACTTC
TRBD2 TRBJ2-1 - TRBV15 CATSSRGLAGSYNEQFF TGTGCCACCAGCTCACGAGGACTAGCCGGCTCCTACAATGAGCAGTTCTTC
- TRBJ1-1 few TRBV19 CASAENWLRTEAFF TGTGCCAGTGCTGAGAATTGGTTGAGGACTGAAGCTTTCTTT
TRBD1 TRBJ1-6 - TRBV7-2 CAGRSGQVSPLHF TGTGCCGGCCGGTCCGGACAGGTTTCGCCCCTCCACTTT
- TRBJ2-7 - TRBV6-5 CASSYRDTSPEQYF TGTGCCAGCAGTTATAGGGACACCTCCCCCGAGCAGTACTTC
- TRBJ1-5 few TRBV10-3 CAIGQSNQPQHF TGTGCCATCGGACAGAGCAATCAGCCCCAGCATTTT
TRBD2 TRBJ2-5 - TRBV29-1 CSVRTSGEETQYF TGCAGCGTCCGGACTAGCGGAGAAGAGACCCAGTACTTC